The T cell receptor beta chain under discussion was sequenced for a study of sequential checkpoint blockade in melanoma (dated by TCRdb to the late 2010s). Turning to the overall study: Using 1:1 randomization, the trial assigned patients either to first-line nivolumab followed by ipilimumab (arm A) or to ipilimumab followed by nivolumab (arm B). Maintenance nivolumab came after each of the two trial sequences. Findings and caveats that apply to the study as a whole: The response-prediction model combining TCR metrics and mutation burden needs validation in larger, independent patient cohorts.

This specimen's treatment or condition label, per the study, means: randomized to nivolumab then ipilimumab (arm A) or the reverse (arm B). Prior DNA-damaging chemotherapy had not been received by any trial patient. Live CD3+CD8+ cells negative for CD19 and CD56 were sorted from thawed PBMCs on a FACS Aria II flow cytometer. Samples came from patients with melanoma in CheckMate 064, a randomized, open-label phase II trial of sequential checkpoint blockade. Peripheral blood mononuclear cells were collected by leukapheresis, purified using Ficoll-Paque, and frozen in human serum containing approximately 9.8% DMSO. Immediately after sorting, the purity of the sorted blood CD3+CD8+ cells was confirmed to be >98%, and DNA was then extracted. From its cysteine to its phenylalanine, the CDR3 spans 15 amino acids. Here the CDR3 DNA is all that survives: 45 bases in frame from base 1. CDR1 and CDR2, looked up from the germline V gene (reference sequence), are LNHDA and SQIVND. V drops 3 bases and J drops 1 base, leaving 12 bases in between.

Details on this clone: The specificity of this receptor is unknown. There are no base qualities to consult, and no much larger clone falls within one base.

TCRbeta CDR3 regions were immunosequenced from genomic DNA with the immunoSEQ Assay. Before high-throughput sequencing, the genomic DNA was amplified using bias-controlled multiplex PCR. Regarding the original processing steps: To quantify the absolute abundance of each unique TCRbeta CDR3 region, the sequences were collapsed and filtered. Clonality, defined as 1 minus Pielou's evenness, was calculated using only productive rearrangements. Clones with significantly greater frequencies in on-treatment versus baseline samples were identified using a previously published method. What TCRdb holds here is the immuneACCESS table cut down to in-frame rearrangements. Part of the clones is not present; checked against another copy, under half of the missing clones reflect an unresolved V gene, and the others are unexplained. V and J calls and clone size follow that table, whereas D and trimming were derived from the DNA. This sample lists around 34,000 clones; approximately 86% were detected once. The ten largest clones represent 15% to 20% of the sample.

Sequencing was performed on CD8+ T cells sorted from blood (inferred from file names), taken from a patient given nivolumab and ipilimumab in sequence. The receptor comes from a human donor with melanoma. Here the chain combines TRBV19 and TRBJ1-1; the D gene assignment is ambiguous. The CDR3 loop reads CASSIGRGRNTEAFF. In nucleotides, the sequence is TGTGCCAGTAGTATCGGCCGAGGGAGGAACACTGAAGCTTTCTTT.